These 20 T cell receptor beta chains originate from one sample sequenced in a study of T-cell memory formation after mild COVID-19. TCRdb re-analysed the 5' RACE reads in MiXCR, keeping a single row per CDR3 protein. The table includes 200,000 to 250,000 distinct CDR3 sequences, around 9.5% detected once. Sequenced sample: PBMCs or a T cell subset sorted from them (not recorded which). These receptors were taken from a young man who had mild COVID-19 (a few samples of this study predate the infection). Cell type and time point are not known.

The chain couples TRBV7-7 to TRBJ2-1; a weak D match, TRBD2 (6 bases). Trimming removed 4 bases at V and 10 bases at J, with 14 bases between. Looked up from germline, CDR1 is SSHAT and CDR2 is FNYEAQ (reference sequence). The CDR3 is 13 amino acids. The CDR3 DNA reads as TGTGCCAGCAGCTCGGACGCGGGGAGGGAGCAGTTCTTC. Its protein is CASSSDAGREQFF.

This clonotype appeared a few times. This rearrangement joins TRBV3-1 to TRBJ2-2, with no clear D. CDR1 and CDR2 (germline): LGHDT, YNNKEL (reference sequence). There are 12 residues in the CDR3. Trimming left V 1 base short and J 13 bases short, with 10 bases between. CDR3 amino acids: CASSQGGTGLFF. The CDR3 DNA reads as TGTGCCAGCAGCCAAGGAGGAACGGGGCTGTTTTTT.

The rearrangement links TRBV3-1 to TRBJ2-2; TRBD2 is a possible D gene (6 bases). This CDR3 is built from 14 residues. V was pared by 4 bases and J by 4 bases, with 10 bases between. From germline, CDR1 is LGHDT and CDR2 YNNKEL (reference sequence). For the CDR3, the DNA is TGTGCCAGCAGCCTCAGGGAGGTCACCGGGGAGCTGTTTTTT. It translates to CASSLREVTGELFF.

The chain is built from TRBV6-5 and TRBJ1-2; D gene unclear. CDR3 length: 14 residues. V lost 2 bases and J lost 3, with 10 bases in between. Germline V gene lookup returns CDR1 MNHEY and CDR2 SVGAGI. In nucleotides, the CDR3 is TGTGCCAGCAGTTACGTGGAGGGAGACTATGGCTACACCTTC. Amino acids: CASSYVEGDYGYTF.

This clonotype came up many times. The genes are TRBV30 and TRBJ2-1; 8 positions agree with TRBD2. The V gene's germline CDR1 is GTSNPN and CDR2 SVGIG (reference sequence). This CDR3 is 14 amino acids long. The junction had 7 bases not matched to a gene; V was cut back by 1 base and J by 8 bases. CDR3 in amino acids: CAWSGTGGADEQFF. The CDR3 coding sequence is TGTGCCTGGAGTGGAACCGGGGGGGCCGATGAGCAGTTCTTC.

The genes are TRBV11-2 and TRBJ1-1, with D unresolved. CDR3 length: 12 residues. Germline V gene sequence: CDR1 SGHAT, CDR2 FQNNGV. V was clipped by 3 bases and J by 5 bases, with 7 bases between them. CDR3 residues: CASSFGGTEAFF. The CDR3 DNA follows: TGTGCCAGCAGCTTCGGAGGTACTGAAGCTTTCTTT.

This chain links TRBV11-2 with TRBJ1-4; D is unresolved. The V end lost 9 bases, the J end lost 0 bases, and 8 bases lay between the germline ends. Germline V CDR1 and CDR2: SGHAT, FQNNGV. The CDR3 length is 13 residues. CDR3 DNA sequence: TGTGCCAGTGCAGACACAACTAATGAAAAACTGTTTTTT. Translating gives CASADTTNEKLFF.

J is TRBJ1-4 and V is TRBV7-8; 9 bases agree with TRBD1. This CDR3 spans 15 amino acids. J gave up 8 bases and V 2 bases, and 6 bases lay outside the gene matches. Germline V gives CDR1 SGHVS, CDR2 FQNEAQ. The CDR3 coding sequence is TGTGCCAGCAGCTTATTCGGGGACAGGGACGAAAAACTGTTTTTT. Its protein product is CASSLFGDRDEKLFF.

V gene TRBV20-1 combines with J gene TRBJ2-6; unclear D gene. The CDR3 runs 14 residues. V was clipped by 7 bases and J by 0 bases, with 10 bases between them. CDR1 is DFQATT, CDR2 SNEGSKA, per germline (reference sequence). This chain's CDR3 is CSVQRYSGANVLTF. The CDR3 region has the DNA TGCAGTGTCCAACGATACTCTGGGGCCAACGTCCTGACTTTC.

This chain joins TRBV7-2 and TRBJ1-6; D is possibly TRBD1 (5 bases). The V gene lost 5 bases and the J gene lost 5 bases, with 16 bases spanning the gap. Germline V CDR1 and CDR2: SGHTA, FQGNSA. The length of the CDR3 is 16 residues. CDR3 residues: CASSESGTRDNSPLHF. CDR3 nucleotides: TGTGCCAGCAGCGAGTCCGGGACCCGGGATAATTCACCCCTCCACTTT.

This clonotype occurred a few times. The chain is built from TRBV5-1 and TRBJ2-7, with D perhaps TRBD1 or TRBD2 (5 bases each). V dropped 0 bases and J dropped 2 bases, with 15 bases sitting between them. The CDR3 is 16 amino acids. The germline V gene has CDR1 SGHRS and CDR2 YFSETQ. The chain's CDR3 is CASSLDPHRGTYEQYF. In nucleotides, the CDR3 is TGCGCCAGCAGCTTGGACCCCCACCGGGGCACCTACGAGCAGTACTTC.

This chain joins TRBV4-1 and TRBJ1-4; 7 bases are a match to TRBD1. The CDR3 consists of 20 residues. Trimming cost V 3 bases and J 0 bases; bases outside gene matches: 16. Per the germline V gene, CDR1 is MGHRA and CDR2 is YSYEKL. CDR3 DNA: TGCGCCAGCAGCCATATAAAGGGGGCGCGACGATTTGCAACTAATGAAAAACTGTTTTTT. Translated: CASSHIKGARRFATNEKLFF.

This clonotype has more than one count but fewer than ten. The chain couples TRBV6-2 or TRBV6-3 to TRBJ2-7; perhaps TRBD2 as D (5 bases). Germline values: CDR1 MNHEY, CDR2 SVGEGT. Trimming pared 2 bases from V and 2 bases from J, leaving 19 bases between. The CDR3 totals 17 residues. As DNA, the CDR3 is TGTGCCAGCAGTTACACCTCTAGAGGACTGGCAACCTACGAGCAGTACTTC. Translated, it gives CASSYTSRGLATYEQYF.

This clonotype appeared a few times. This chain joins TRBV7-2 and TRBJ1-1; 9 nucleotides line up with TRBD1. Germline V gene lookup returns CDR1 SGHTA and CDR2 FQGNSA. Trimming at V came to 7 bases and at J to 1 base, leaving 7 bases not matched to a gene. This CDR3 spans 15 amino acids. The CDR3 loop reads CASKTDRGWNTEAFF. CDR3 nucleotides: TGTGCCAGCAAAACGGACAGGGGTTGGAACACTGAAGCTTTCTTT.

The sample holds many counts of this clonotype. The chain is built from TRBV7-9 and TRBJ1-5, with D perhaps TRBD1 (5 bases). The V gene lost 5 bases and the J gene lost 4 bases, with 15 bases spanning the gap. Germline lookup yields CDR1 SEHNR and CDR2 FQNEAQ (reference sequence). This CDR3 has 15 residues. The CDR3 reads CASSNRDSENQPQHF. CDR3 coding DNA: TGTGCCAGCAGCAACCGGGACTCAGAAAATCAGCCCCAGCATTTT.

The rearrangement joins TRBV7-8 to TRBJ2-7; TRBD2 matches at 8 bases. This CDR3 region has 14 residues. The V and J ends lost 5 bases and 1 base, in that order; junction bases with no gene match: 4. Germline CDR1 reads SGHVS; CDR2 reads FQNEAQ. CDR3 region: CASSIERGSYEQYF. CDR3 sequence (DNA): TGTGCCAGCAGCATAGAGCGGGGGTCCTACGAGCAGTACTTC.

The chain uses TRBV23-1 and TRBJ2-3, with D possibly being TRBD1 (6 bases). TRBV23-1 is an open reading frame whose function is uncertain. V shed 8 bases and J shed 4 bases, with 16 bases lying between them. CDR3 length: 14 residues. The DNA of the CDR3 is TGCGCCAGCGGGGTCGGCAGGGGATCAGATACGCAGTATTTT. Translating gives CASGVGRGSDTQYF.

V usage is TRBV20-1 and J usage is TRBJ2-7, with 7 bases fitting TRBD2. The germline CDR1 and CDR2 sequences are DFQATT and SNEGSKA (reference sequence). CDR3 length equals 16 residues. V lost 2 bases and J lost 6; bases outside the gene matches: 16. The CDR3 DNA is TGCAGTGCTAGAAAGTCGGCTAGCGGTCAGTTTTCCGAGCAGTACTTC. Translation: CSARKSASGQFSEQYF.

Many counts were recorded for this clonotype. The chain uses TRBV7-7 and TRBJ2-5; 16 bases align to TRBD2. The germline gives CDR1 SSHAT, CDR2 FNYEAQ (reference sequence). J was trimmed by 5 bases and V by 3 bases; bases with no gene match: 0. This CDR3 comprises 15 residues. For the CDR3, the DNA is TGTGCCAGCAGCTTGGGACTAGCGGGGGGGGAGACCCAGTACTTC. Translated: CASSLGLAGGETQYF.

This chain uses TRBV3-1 with TRBJ1-2; a possible D gene is TRBD1 (6 bases). CDR3 length: 16 amino acids. The germline gives CDR1 LGHDT, CDR2 YNNKEL (reference sequence). V was trimmed by 1 base and J by 4 bases, leaving 16 bases between them. Written as DNA, the CDR3 is TGTGCCAGCAGCCAAGGCGAGGGGGTAGCTGCCTATGGCTACACCTTC. This codes for CASSQGEGVAAYGYTF.